This TCR beta chain is from a study of blood T cell repertoires in COVID-19. About the study: The study drew acute and convalescent COVID-19 samples from the United States, Italy and Spain. Nucleic acid was either cDNA or gDNA, and it came from T cells, B-cell-depleted T cells, or PBMCs.

The CDR3 is 19 residues long. The trim removed 2 bases at V and 0 bases at J, leaving 14 bases unmatched. Germline V gene data show CDR1 as SGHAT and CDR2 as FQNNGV. Sequenced by immunoSEQ multiplex PCR; TCRdb stores in-frame clones only, minus some. The table lists 65,000 to 95,000 clones, 60% to 80% of them singletons. This sequence originates from a man in his 60s with COVID-19, enrolled during active disease. The sequenced material came from peripheral blood. The V gene is TRBV11-2, the J gene TRBJ2-7, with 9 bases fitting TRBD2. CDR3 loop: CASSLYSVGLAGPSYEQYF. In nucleotides, the CDR3 is TGTGCCAGCAGCTTATATAGTGTGGGGCTAGCGGGGCCCTCCTACGAGCAGTACTTC.